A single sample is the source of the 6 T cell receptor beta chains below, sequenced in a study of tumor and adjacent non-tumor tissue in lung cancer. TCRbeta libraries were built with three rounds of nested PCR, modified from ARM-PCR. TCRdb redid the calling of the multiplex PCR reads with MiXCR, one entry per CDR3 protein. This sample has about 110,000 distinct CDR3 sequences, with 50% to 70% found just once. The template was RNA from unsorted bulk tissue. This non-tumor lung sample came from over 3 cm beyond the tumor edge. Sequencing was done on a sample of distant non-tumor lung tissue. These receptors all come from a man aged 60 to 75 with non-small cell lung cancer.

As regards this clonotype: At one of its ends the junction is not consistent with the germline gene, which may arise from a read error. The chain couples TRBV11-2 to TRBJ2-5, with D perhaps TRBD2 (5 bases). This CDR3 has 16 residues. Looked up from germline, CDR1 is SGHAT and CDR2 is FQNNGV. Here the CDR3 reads CTSSLDVRRNQETQYF. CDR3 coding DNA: TGTACCAGCAGCTTAGATGTGCGGAGGAATCAAGAGACCCAGTACTTC. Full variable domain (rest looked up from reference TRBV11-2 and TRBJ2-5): EAGVAQSPRYKIIEKRQSVAFWCNPISGHATLYWYQQILGQGPKLLIQFQNNGVVDDSQLPKDRFSAERLKGVDSTLKIQPAKLEDSAVYLCTSSLDVRRNQETQYFGPGTRLLVL.

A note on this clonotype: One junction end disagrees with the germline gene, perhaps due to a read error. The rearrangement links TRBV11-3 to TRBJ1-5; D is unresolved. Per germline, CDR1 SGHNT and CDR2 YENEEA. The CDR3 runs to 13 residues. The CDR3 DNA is TGTGTCAGCAGCTTAGCGGAAAATCAGCCCCAGCATTTC. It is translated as CVSSLAENQPQHF.

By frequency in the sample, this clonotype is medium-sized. The chain's CDR3 is CSVDGLVNGYTF. The CDR3 bases are TGCAGCGTTGACGGGCTTGTTAATGGCTACACCTTC. The V gene is TRBV29-1, the J gene TRBJ1-2; no clear D gene. The CDR3 length is 12 residues. Germline V lookup: CDR1 SQVTM, CDR2 ANQGSEA. V lost 3 bases and J lost 6, with 11 bases in between.

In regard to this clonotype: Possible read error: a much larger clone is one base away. Here the CDR3 DNA reads TGTGCCAGCAGCCCCACAAGGGATGGGAGCAATCAGGCCCAGCATTTT. This encodes CASSPTRDGSNQAQHF. The rearrangement links TRBV28 to TRBJ1-5; D remains ambiguous. CDR1 is MDHEN and CDR2 is SYDVKM in the germline V gene. This CDR3 comprises 16 residues.

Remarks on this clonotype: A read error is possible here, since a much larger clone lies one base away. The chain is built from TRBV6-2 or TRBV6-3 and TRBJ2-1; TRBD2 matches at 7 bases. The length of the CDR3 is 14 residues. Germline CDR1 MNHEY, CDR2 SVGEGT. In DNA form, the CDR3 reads TGTGCCAACAGTTACGGGGGACTAATTAATGAGCAGTTCTTC. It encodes CANSYGGLINEQFF.

The CDR3, as DNA: TGTGCCAGCAGCTTAGATTCAGATTCACCCCTCCACTTT. This codes for CASSLDSDSPLHF. The chain recombines TRBV7-9 with TRBJ1-6, with D unclear. The CDR3 extends over 13 amino acids. V dropped 1 base and J dropped 8 bases, with 6 bases sitting between them. The V gene's germline CDR1 is SEHNR and CDR2 FQNEAQ (reference sequence). The variable domain in full, with the rest retrieved from reference TRBV7-9 and TRBJ1-6, is DTGVSQNPRHKITKRGQNVTFRCDPISEHNRLYWYRQTLGQGPEFLTYFQNEAQLEKSRLLSDRFSAERPKGSFSTLEIQRTEQGDSAMYLCASSLDSDSPLHFGNGTRLTVT.